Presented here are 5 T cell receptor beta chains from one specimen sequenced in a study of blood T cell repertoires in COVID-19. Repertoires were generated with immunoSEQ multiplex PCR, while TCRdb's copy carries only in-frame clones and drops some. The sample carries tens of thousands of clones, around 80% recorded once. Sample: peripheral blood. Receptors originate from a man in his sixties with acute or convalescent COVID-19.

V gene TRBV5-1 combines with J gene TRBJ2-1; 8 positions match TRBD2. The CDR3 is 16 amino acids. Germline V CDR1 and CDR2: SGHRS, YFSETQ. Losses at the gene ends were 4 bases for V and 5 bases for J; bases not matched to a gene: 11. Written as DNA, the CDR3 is TGCGCCAGCAGCCTCGGGGGCGGGGGGCCGAACAATGAGCAGTTCTTC. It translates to CASSLGGGGPNNEQFF.

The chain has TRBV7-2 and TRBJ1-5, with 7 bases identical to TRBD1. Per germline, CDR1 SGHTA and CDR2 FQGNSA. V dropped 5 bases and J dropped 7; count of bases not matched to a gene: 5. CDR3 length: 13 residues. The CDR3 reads CASSSTGAQPQHF. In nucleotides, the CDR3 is TGTGCCAGCAGCAGCACAGGGGCACAGCCCCAGCATTTT.

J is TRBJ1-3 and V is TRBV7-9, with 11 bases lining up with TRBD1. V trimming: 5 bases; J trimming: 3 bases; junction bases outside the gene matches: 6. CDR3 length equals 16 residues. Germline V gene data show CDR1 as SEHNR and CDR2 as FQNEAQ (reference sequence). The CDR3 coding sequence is TGTGCCAGCAGCAATCATGGGACAGGGGGTGGAAACACCATATATTTT. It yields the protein CASSNHGTGGGNTIYF.

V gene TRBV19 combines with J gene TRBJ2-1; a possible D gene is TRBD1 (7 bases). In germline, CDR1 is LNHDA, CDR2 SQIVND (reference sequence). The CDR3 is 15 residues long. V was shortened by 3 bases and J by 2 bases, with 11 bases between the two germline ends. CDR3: CASSIAGGTYNEQFF. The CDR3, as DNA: TGTGCCAGTAGTATTGCAGGGGGGACCTACAATGAGCAGTTCTTC.

In nucleotides, the CDR3 is TGTGCCAGCAGCCAAGGCGTCGGGTCAAACAATGAGCAGTTCTTC. Encoded protein: CASSQGVGSNNEQFF. The chain links TRBV3-1 (or the pseudogene TRBV3-2) to TRBJ2-1; D uncertain. V lost 1 base and J lost 5, with 12 bases in between. The CDR3 consists of 15 residues. The germline V gene has CDR1 LGHDT and CDR2 YNNKEL (reference sequence).